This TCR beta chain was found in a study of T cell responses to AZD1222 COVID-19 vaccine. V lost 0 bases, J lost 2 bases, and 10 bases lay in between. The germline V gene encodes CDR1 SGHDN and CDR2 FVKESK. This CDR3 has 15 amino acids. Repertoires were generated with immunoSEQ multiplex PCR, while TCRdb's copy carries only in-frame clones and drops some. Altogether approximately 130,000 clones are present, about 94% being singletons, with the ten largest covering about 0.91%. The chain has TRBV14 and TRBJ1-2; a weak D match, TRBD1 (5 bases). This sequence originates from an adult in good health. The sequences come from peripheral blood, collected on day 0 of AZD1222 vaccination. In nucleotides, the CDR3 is TGTGCCAGCAGCCAAGATGGACACCGAAACTATGGCTACACCTTC. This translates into CASSQDGHRNYGYTF. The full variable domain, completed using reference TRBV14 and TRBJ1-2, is EAGVTQFPSHSVIEKGQTVTLRCDPISGHDNLYWYRRVMGKEIKFLLHFVKESKQDESGMPNNRFLAERTGGTYSTLKVQPAELEDSGVYFCASSQDGHRNYGYTFGSGTRLTVV.